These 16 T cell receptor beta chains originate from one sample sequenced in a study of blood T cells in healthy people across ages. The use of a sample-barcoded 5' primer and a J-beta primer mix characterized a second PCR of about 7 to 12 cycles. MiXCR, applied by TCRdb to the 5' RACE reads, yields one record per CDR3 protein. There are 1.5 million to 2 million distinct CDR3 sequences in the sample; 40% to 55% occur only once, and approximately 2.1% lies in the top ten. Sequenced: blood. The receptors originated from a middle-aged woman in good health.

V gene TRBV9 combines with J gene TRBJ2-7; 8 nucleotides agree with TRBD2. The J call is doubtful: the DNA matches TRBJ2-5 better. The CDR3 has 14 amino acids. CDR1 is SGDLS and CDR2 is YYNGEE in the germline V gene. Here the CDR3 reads CASSPGGGIETQYF. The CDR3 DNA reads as TGTGCCAGCAGCCCCGGCGGGGGGATCGAGACCCAGTACTTC.

Here the CDR3 reads CASRGKDRTPSPLHF. The DNA of the CDR3 is TGTGCCAGCAGGGGAAAAGACAGAACACCCTCACCCCTCCACTTT. V usage is TRBV6-5 and J usage is TRBJ1-6, with a possible D match to TRBD1 (5 bases). CDR1 and CDR2 (germline): MNHEY, SVGAGI. Trimming cost V 6 bases and J 10 bases, with 19 bases left between them. CDR3 length: 15 residues.

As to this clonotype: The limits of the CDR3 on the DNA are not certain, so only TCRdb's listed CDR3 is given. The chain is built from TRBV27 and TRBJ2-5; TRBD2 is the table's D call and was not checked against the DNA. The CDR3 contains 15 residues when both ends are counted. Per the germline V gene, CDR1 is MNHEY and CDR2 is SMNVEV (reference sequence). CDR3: CASSLGTGGRETRYF.

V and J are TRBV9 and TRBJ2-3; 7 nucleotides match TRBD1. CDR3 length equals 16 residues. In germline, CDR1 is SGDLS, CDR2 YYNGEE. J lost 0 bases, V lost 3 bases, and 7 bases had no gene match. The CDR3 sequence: CASSGHRGVSTDTQYF. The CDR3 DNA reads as TGTGCCAGCAGCGGCCACAGGGGAGTGAGCACAGATACGCAGTATTTT.

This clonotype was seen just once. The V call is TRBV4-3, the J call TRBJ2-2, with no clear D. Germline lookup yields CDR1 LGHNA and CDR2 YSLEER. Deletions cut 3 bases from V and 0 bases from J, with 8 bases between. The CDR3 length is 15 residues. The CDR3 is CASSQGDSNTGELFF. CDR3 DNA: TGCGCCAGCAGCCAGGGTGACTCGAACACCGGGGAGCTGTTTTTT.

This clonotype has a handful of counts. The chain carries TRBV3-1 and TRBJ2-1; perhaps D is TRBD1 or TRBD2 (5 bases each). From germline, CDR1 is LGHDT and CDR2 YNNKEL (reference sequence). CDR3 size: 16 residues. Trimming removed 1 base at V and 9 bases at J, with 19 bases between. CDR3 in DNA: TGTGCCAGCAGCCAAGTTATGGGGGTCCGGCAGGGTGAGCAGTTCTTC. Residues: CASSQVMGVRQGEQFF.

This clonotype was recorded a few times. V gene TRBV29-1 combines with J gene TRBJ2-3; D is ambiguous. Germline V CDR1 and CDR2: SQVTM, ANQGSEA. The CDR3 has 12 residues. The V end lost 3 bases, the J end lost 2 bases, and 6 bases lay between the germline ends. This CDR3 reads CSVDDTTDTQYF. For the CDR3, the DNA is TGCAGCGTTGACGACACCACAGATACGCAGTATTTT.

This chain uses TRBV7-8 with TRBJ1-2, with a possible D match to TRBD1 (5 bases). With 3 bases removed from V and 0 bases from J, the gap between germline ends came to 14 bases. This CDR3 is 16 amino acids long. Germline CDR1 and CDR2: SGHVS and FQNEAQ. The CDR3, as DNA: TGTGCCAGCAGCTTCTCCCGGACATCAGCTAACTATGGCTACACCTTC. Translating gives CASSFSRTSANYGYTF.

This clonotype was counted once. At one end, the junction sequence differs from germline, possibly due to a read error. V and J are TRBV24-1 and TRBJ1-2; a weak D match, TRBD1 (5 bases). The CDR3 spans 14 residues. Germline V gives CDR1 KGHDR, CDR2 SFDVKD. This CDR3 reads CATSAGGSNYGYTF. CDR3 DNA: TGCGCCACCTCAGCGGGGGGGTCGAACTATGGCTACACCTTC.

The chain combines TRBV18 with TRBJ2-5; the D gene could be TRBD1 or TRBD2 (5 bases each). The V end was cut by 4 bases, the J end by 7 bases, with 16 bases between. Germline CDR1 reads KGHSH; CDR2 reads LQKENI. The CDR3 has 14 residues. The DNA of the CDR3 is TGTGCCAGCTCACAATACCGGGACGTTTGGACCCAGTACTTC. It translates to CASSQYRDVWTQYF.

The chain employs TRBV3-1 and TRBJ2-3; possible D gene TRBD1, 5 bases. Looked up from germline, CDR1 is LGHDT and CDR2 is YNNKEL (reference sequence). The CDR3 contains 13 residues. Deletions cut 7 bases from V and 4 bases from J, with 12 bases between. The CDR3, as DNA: TGTGCCAGCACCCCGACAGACTCAGATACGCAGTATTTT. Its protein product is CASTPTDSDTQYF.

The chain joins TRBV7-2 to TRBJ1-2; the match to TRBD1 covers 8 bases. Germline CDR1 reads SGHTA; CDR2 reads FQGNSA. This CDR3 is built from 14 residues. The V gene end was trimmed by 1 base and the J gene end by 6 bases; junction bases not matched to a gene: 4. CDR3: CASSLVIQGDGYTF. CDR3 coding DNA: TGTGCCAGCAGCTTAGTAATACAGGGGGATGGCTACACCTTC.

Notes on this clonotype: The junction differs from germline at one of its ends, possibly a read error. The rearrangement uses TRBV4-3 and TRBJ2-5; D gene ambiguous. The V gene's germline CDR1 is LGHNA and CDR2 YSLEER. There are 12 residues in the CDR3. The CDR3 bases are TGCACCAGCAGCCAAGATCGCGAGACCCAGTACTTC. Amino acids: CTSSQDRETQYF.

This CDR3 reads CASGTNSYNSPLHF. The DNA of the CDR3 is TGTGCCAGCGGAACAAACTCCTATAATTCACCCCTCCACTTT. The gene calls are TRBV28 and TRBJ1-6, with D hard to call. The CDR3 is made up of 14 amino acids. Germline V gene sequence: CDR1 MDHEN, CDR2 SYDVKM. The V end was cut by 8 bases, the J end by 0 bases, with 8 bases between.

The CDR3 loop reads CASSLDGGVKNEQFF. CDR3 in DNA: TGCGCCAGCAGCTTGGACGGGGGCGTTAAGAATGAGCAGTTCTTC. J is TRBJ2-1 and V is TRBV5-1; D might be TRBD1 or TRBD2, each matching 6 bases. Germline values: CDR1 SGHRS, CDR2 YFSETQ. The CDR3 contains 15 residues. Trimming shortened V by 0 bases and J by 7 bases, and 14 bases separated the two germline ends.

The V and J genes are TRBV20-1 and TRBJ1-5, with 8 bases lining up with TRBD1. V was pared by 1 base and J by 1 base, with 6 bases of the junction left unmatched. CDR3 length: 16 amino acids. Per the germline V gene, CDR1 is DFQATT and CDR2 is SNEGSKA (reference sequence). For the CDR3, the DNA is TGCAGTGCTAGAGCAACAGGGACAGGAAGCAATCAGCCCCAGCATTTT. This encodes CSARATGTGSNQPQHF.